Presented here are 7 T cell receptor beta chains from one specimen sequenced in a study of human T cells and chemical hapten exposure. Each CDR3 protein gets one entry after TCRdb re-called the RACE reads with MiXCR. The profile shows about 190,000 distinct CDR3 sequences, roughly a quarter of them singletons. Time point denoted: patch test 3, about 24 weeks after DPC sensitization. Treatment here: therapeutic diphenylcyclopropenone sensitization with weekly scalp DPC. The specimen was whole blood, collected in connection with sensitization to the hapten diphenylcyclopropenone (DPC). All receptors come from a woman between 40 and 50 years old with alopecia areata. Some clones in this sample may be carry-over from other donors' samples.

This clonotype was recorded a few times. The chain has TRBV20-1 and TRBJ2-3; D may be TRBD1 or TRBD2 (5 bases each). Germline values: CDR1 DFQATT, CDR2 SNEGSKA (reference sequence). The V and J ends lost 3 bases and 0 bases respectively, with 16 bases between them. This CDR3 has 16 residues. The CDR3 region is CSASGTVATSTDTQYF. CDR3 in DNA: TGCAGTGCTAGTGGGACGGTAGCTACTAGCACAGATACGCAGTATTTT.

The chain recombines TRBV12-3 or TRBV12-4 with TRBJ1-2, with TRBD1 as a possible D gene (5 bases). V was shortened by 6 bases and J by 7 bases, with 12 bases between the two germline ends. The length of the CDR3 is 12 residues. CDR3 loop: CASSPGTSGYTF. As DNA, the CDR3 is TGTGCCAGCAGCCCCGGGACGAGTGGCTACACCTTC.

J is TRBJ2-3 and V is TRBV7-2; 10 nucleotides line up with TRBD2. The V segment lost 2 bases and the J segment 6 bases; nucleotides outside the gene matches: 8. The CDR3 contains 16 residues. Germline V CDR1 and CDR2: SGHTA, FQGNSA. The CDR3 bases are TGTGCCAGCAGCTTATTACGAGCGGGAGGGGCGGATACGCAGTATTTT. Amino acid sequence: CASSLLRAGGADTQYF.

This clonotype was seen only a few times. This rearrangement joins TRBV7-9 to TRBJ2-1; D ambiguous. V was cut by 5 bases and J by 8 bases, with 22 bases left in between. Germline V CDR1 and CDR2: SEHNR, FQNEAQ (reference sequence). The CDR3 runs to 16 residues. This CDR3 reads CASSLIWSRNGDEQFF. DNA of the CDR3: TGTGCCAGCAGCCTGATTTGGTCACGGAATGGGGATGAGCAGTTCTTC.

The chain carries TRBV5-1 and TRBJ2-3; a weak D match, TRBD2 (5 bases). CDR1 and CDR2 (germline): SGHRS, YFSETQ. The CDR3 sequence is 15 residues long. V lost 5 bases and J 2 bases, leaving 15 bases between the germline ends. The CDR3 DNA sequence: TGCGCCAGCAGAGCTTGGAGCGGAGTCACAGATACGCAGTATTTT. It yields the protein CASRAWSGVTDTQYF.

This clonotype was detected many times. The chain carries TRBV7-2 and TRBJ2-5; unclear D gene. Per the germline V gene, CDR1 is SGHTA and CDR2 is FQGNSA. The ends were cut back, 2 bases at V and 1 base at J, with 8 bases in the middle. The CDR3 is 14 residues long. CDR3 in DNA: TGTGCCAGCAGCTTAAGTCTGGGCCAAGAGACCCAGTACTTC. Amino acids: CASSLSLGQETQYF.

The rearrangement links TRBV29-1 to TRBJ2-1; TRBD2 matches at 10 bases. The germline V gene has CDR1 SQVTM and CDR2 ANQGSEA. The CDR3 loop spans 11 amino acids. Trimming removed 4 bases from V and 15 bases from J; junction bases left unmatched: 6. The CDR3 loop reads CSVVPSGSPFF. CDR3 in DNA: TGCAGCGTTGTTCCTAGCGGGAGCCCGTTCTTC.